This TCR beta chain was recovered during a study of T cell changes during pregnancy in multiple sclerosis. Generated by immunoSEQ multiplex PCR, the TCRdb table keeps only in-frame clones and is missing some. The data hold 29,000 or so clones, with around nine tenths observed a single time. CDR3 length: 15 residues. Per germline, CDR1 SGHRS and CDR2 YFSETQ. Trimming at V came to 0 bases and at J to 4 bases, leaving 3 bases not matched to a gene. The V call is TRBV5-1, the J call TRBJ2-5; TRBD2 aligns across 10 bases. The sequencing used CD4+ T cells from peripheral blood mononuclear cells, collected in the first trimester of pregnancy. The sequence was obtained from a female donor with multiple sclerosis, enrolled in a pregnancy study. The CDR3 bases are TGCGCCAGCAGCTTGGAGCGGGGGGGCGTAGAGACCCAGTACTTC. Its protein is CASSLERGGVETQYF.